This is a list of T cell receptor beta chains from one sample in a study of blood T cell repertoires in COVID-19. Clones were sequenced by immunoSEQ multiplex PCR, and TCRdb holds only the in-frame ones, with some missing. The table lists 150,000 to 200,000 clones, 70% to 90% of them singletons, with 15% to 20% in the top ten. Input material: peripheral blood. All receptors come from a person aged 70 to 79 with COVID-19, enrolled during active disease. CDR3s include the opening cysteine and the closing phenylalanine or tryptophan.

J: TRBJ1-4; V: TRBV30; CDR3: CAWSRTGWGSNEKLFF
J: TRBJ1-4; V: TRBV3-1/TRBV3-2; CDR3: CASSQVGTGNEKLFF
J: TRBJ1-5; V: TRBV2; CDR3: CASSDSNQPQHF
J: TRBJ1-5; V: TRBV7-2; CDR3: CASSLALGGAGNQPQHF
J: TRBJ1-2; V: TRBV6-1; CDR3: CASSEDFRGLRYTF
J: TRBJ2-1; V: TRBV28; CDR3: CASSSTLTQGLNEQFF
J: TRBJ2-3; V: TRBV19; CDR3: CAAGRPKTDTQYF
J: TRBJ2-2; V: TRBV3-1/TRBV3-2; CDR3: CASSPRGQTGELFF
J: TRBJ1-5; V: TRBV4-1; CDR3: CASSQDSGDQPQHF
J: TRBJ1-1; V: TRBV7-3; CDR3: CASSLDRVTEAFF
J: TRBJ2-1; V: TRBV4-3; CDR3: CASSQDGRGLLGEQFF
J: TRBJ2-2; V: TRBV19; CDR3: CATSGTPGELFF
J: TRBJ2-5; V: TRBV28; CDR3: CASSSPTGGLETQYF
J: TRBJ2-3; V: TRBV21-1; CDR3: CASSHPEEAPPPDTQYF
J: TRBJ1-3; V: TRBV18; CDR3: CASSREERNTIYF
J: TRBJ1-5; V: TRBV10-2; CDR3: CASSGLYSNQPQHF
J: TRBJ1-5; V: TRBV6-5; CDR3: CASSLGQGHQPQHF
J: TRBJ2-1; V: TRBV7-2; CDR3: CASSTDRAGYNEQFF
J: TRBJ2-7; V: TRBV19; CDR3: CASSIRVYYEQYF
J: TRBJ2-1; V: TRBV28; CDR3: CASETSGEYNEQFF
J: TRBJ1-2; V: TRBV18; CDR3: CASSRDRYYGYTF
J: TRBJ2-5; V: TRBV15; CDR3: CATSRDPGPQETQYF
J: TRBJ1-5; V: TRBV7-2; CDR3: CASSKTGTGGRNQPQHF
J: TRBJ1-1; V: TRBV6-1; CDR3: CASKDRGRGTEAFF
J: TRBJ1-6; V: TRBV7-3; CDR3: CASSVGTGGNSPLHF
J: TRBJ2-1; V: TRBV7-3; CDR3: CASSLSGGSYNEQFF